The 7 T cell receptor beta chains below come from one sample, sequenced in a study of T cell responses to AZD1222 COVID-19 vaccine. The method was immunoSEQ multiplex PCR; TCRdb's version includes in-frame clones alone and lacks a portion of them. The sample lists 180,000 or so clones, about nine tenths occurring once. This specimen consisted of peripheral blood, obtained 28 days after the second AZD1222 dose. The receptor set was obtained from an adult who received the AZD1222 COVID-19 vaccine.

This chain uses TRBV27 with TRBJ2-7, with 8 positions matching TRBD1. V was clipped by 4 bases and J by 5 bases; unmatched bases: 10. The CDR3 loop spans 15 amino acids. The germline V gene has CDR1 MNHEY and CDR2 SMNVEV (reference sequence). For the CDR3, the DNA is TGTGCCAGCAGTTCGAGGCAGGGGGCGTCAAACGAGCAGTACTTC. Its translation is CASSSRQGASNEQYF.

This rearrangement joins TRBV3-1 (or the pseudogene TRBV3-2) to TRBJ2-7, with TRBD2 identical over 7 bases. V lost 0 bases, J lost 4 bases, and 6 bases stayed unmatched. The germline V gene encodes CDR1 LGHDT and CDR2 YNNKEL (reference sequence). This CDR3 is 15 amino acids long. For the CDR3, the DNA is TGTGCCAGCAGCCAAGAGGGGGGGTACGGGTACGAGCAGTACTTC. This sequence encodes CASSQEGGYGYEQYF.

V usage is TRBV6-5 and J usage is TRBJ1-5; no firm D call. V was pared by 2 bases and J by 7 bases, with 18 bases between. Germline values: CDR1 MNHEY, CDR2 SVGAGI. The CDR3 runs to 16 residues. The CDR3 nucleotides are TGTGCCAGCAGTTACCCGCAAACAAGGGCGGGGCAGCCCCAGCATTTT. Its translation is CASSYPQTRAGQPQHF.

The chain links TRBV6-4 to TRBJ2-2, with no clear D. V gave up 3 bases and J gave up 1 base, with 6 bases separating them. CDR1 and CDR2 (germline): MRHNA, SNTAGT. The CDR3 is 14 amino acids. The DNA for the CDR3 is TGTGCCAGCAGTGAGAACAGGAACACCGGGGAGCTGTTTTTT. This sequence encodes CASSENRNTGELFF.

The rearrangement links TRBV6-5 to TRBJ2-7, with D uncertain. Trimming cost V 5 bases and J 3 bases, with 17 bases left between them. CDR3 length: 15 amino acids. CDR1 MNHEY and CDR2 SVGAGI come from the germline V gene. CDR3 protein: CASSPTPAYFYEQYF. In nucleotides, the CDR3 is TGTGCCAGCAGTCCTACACCCGCCTACTTCTACGAGCAGTACTTC.

The chain links TRBV4-1 to TRBJ1-1; D is ambiguous. Germline lookup yields CDR1 MGHRA and CDR2 YSYEKL. This CDR3 has 13 residues. V was shortened by 0 bases and J by 7 bases, with 9 bases between the two germline ends. CDR3 sequence: CASSQDGRIEAFF. In nucleotides, the CDR3 is TGCGCCAGCAGCCAAGATGGGCGGATTGAAGCTTTCTTT.

The chain recombines TRBV5-5 with TRBJ2-3, with 9 bases fitting TRBD1. There are 16 residues in the CDR3. J lost 4 bases, V lost 4 bases, and 10 bases had no gene match. CDR1 and CDR2 (germline): SGHKS, YYEKEE (reference sequence). The CDR3, as DNA: TGTGCCAGCAGCCTGGCCGGGACAGGGAATGCAGATACGCAGTATTTT. The encoded protein is CASSLAGTGNADTQYF.